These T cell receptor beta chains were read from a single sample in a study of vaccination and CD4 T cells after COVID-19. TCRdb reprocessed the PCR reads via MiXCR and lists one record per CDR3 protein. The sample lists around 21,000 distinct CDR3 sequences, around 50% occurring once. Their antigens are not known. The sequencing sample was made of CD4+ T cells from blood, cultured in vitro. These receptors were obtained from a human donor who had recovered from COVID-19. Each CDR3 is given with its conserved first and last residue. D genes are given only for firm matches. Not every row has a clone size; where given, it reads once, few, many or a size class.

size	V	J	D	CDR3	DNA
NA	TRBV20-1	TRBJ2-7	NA	CSATDRNYEQYF	TGCAGTGCTACGGACAGAAACTACGAGCAGTACTTC
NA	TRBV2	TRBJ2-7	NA	CASRYPPYEQYF	TGTGCCAGCAGGTACCCCCCCTACGAGCAGTACTTC
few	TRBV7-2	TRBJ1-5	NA	CASSLISSNQPQHF	TGTGCCAGCAGCTTAATATCTAGCAATCAGCCCCAGCATTTT
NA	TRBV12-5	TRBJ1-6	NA	CASGLGGRALHF	TGTGCTAGTGGTTTGGGGGGAAGAGCCCTCCACTTT
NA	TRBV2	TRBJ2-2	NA	CASRMGTGELFF	TGTGCCAGCAGGATGGGCACCGGGGAGCTGTTTTTT
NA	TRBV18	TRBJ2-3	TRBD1	CASSIRGRTDTQYF	TGTGCCAGCTCCATAAGGGGGCGTACAGATACGCAGTATTTT
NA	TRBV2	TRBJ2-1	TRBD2	CASRPGLAEGAEQFF	TGTGCCAGCAGACCGGGACTAGCGGAGGGTGCTGAGCAGTTCTTC
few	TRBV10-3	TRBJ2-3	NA	CAISELDLSGDTDTQYF	TGTGCCATCAGTGAGTTAGACCTTAGCGGAGACACAGATACGCAGTATTTT
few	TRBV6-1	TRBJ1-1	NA	CASSTPPPQGMTEAFF	TGTGCCAGCAGCACGCCCCCCCCCCAGGGGATGACTGAAGCTTTCTTT
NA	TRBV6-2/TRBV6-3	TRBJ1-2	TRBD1	CASSYGQGSLYGYTF	TGTGCCAGCAGTTACGGACAGGGTTCCCTATATGGCTACACCTTC
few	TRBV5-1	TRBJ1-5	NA	CASSLTYGQPQHF	TGCGCCAGCAGCTTGACCTACGGGCAGCCCCAGCATTTT
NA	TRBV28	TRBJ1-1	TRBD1	CASSSGTGVTEAFF	TGTGCCAGCAGTTCCGGGACAGGGGTCACTGAAGCTTTCTTT
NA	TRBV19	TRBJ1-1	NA	CASSSGGFNTEAFF	TGTGCCAGTAGTAGCGGGGGCTTTAACACTGAAGCTTTCTTT
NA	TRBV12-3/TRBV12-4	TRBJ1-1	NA	CASSRMNTEAFF	TGTGCCAGCAGCCGGATGAACACTGAAGCTTTCTTT
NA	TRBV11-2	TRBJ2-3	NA	CASSSIGNTQYF	TGTGCCAGCAGTTCCATCGGAAATACGCAGTATTTT
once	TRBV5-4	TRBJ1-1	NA	CASRPGDRVAEAFF	TGTGCCAGCAGACCGGGGGATCGGGTCGCTGAAGCTTTCTTT
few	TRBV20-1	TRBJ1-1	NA	CSAPANTEAFF	TGCAGTGCGCCGGCGAACACTGAAGCTTTCTTT